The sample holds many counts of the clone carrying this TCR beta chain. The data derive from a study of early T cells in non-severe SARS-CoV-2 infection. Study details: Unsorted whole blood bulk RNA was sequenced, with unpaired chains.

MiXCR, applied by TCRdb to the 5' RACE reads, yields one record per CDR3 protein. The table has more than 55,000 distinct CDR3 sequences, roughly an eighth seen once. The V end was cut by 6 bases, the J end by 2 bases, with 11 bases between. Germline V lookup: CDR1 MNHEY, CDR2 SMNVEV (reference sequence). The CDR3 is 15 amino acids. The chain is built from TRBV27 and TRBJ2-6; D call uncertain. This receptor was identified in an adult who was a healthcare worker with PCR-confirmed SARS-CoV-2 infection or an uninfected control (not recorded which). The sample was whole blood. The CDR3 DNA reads TGTGCCAGCAGCCTAAGGGAAACTGGGGCCAACGTCCTGACTTTC. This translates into CASSLRETGANVLTF.